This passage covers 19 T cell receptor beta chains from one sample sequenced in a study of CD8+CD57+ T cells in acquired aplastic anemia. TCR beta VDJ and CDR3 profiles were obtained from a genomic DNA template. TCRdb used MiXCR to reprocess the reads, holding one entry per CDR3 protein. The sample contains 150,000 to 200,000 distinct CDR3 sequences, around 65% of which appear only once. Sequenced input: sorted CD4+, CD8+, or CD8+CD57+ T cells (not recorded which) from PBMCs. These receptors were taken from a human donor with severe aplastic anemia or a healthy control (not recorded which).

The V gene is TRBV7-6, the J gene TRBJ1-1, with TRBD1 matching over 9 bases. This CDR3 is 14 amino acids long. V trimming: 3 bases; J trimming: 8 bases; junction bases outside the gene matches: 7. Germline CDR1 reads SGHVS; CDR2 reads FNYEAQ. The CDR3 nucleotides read TGTGCCAGCAGCTTGGACCAGGGGACAGGGGAAGCTTTCTTT. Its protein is CASSLDQGTGEAFF.

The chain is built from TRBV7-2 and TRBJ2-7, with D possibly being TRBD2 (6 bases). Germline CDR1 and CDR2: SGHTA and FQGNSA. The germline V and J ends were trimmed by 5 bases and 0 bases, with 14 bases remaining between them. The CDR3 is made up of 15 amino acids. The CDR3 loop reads CASSTPGLSSYEQYF. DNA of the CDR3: TGTGCCAGCAGCACTCCGGGACTCAGCTCCTACGAGCAGTACTTC.

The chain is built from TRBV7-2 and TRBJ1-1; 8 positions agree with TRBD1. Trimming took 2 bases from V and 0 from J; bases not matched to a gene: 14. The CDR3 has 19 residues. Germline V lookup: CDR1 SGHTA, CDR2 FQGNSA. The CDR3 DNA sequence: TGTGCCAGCAGCTTACGGGCTACGACAGGGGTGGGAATGAACACTGAAGCTTTCTTT. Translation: CASSLRATTGVGMNTEAFF.

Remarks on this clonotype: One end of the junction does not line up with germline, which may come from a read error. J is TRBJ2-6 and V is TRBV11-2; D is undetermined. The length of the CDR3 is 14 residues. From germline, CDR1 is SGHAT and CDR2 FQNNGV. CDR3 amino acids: CASGLEVHANVLTF. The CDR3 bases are TGTGCCAGCGGCTTAGAGGTTCATGCCAACGTCCTGACTTTC.

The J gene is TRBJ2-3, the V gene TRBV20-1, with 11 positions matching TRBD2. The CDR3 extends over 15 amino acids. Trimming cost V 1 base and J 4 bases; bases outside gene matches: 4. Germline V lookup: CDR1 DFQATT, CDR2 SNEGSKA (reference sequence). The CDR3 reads CSARVLAGVADTQYF. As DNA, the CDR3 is TGCAGTGCTAGAGTACTAGCGGGAGTAGCAGATACGCAGTATTTT.

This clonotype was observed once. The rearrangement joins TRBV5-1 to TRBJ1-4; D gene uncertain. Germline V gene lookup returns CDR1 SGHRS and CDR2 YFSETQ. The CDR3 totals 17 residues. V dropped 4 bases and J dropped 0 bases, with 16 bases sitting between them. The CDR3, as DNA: TGCGCCAGCAGCCCCAACGTCGGTAGCGCAACTAATGAAAAACTGTTTTTT. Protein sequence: CASSPNVGSATNEKLFF. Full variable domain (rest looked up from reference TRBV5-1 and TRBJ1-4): KAGVTQTPRYLIKTRGQQVTLSCSPISGHRSVSWYQQTPGQGLQFLFEYFSETQRNKGNFPGRFSGRQFSNSRSEMNVSTLELGDSALYLCASSPNVGSATNEKLFFGSGTQLSVL.

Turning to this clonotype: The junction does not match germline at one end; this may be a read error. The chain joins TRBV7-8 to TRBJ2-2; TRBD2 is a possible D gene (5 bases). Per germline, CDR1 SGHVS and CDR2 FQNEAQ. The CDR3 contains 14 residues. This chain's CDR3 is CASSGGSHHRGAVF. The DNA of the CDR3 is TGTGCCAGCAGCGGTGGGTCCCATCACCGGGGAGCTGTTTTT.

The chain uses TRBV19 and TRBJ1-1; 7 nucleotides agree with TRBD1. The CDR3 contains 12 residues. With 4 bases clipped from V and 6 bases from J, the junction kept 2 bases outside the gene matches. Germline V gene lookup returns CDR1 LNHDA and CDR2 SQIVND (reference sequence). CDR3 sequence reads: CASSNRGAEAFF. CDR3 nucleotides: TGTGCCAGTAGTAACAGGGGAGCTGAAGCTTTCTTT.

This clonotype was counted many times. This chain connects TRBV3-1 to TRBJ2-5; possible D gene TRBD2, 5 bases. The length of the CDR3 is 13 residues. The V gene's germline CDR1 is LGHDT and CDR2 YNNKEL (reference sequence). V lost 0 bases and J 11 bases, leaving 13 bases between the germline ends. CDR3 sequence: CASSQDFRTPQYF. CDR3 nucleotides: TGTGCCAGCAGCCAAGATTTCCGGACTCCACAGTACTTC.

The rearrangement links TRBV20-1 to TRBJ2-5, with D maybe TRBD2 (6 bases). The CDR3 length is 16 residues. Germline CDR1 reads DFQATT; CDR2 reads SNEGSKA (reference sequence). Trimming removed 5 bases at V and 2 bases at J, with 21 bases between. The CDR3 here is CSAPDRLGGWQETQYF. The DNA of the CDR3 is TGCAGTGCTCCCGACCGCTTGGGGGGATGGCAAGAGACCCAGTACTTC.

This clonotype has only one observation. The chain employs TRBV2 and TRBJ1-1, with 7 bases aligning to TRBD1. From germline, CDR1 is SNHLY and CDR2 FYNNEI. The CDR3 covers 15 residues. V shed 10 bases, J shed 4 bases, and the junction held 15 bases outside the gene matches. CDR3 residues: CANLDRQLRITEAFF. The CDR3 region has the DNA TGTGCCAACCTGGACAGGCAACTTAGGATCACTGAAGCTTTCTTT. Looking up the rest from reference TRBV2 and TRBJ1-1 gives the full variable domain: EPEVTQTPSHQVTQMGQEVILRCVPISNHLYFYWYRQILGQKVEFLVSFYNNEISEKSEIFDDQFSVERPDGSNFTLKIRSTKLEDSAMYFCANLDRQLRITEAFFGQGTRLTVV.

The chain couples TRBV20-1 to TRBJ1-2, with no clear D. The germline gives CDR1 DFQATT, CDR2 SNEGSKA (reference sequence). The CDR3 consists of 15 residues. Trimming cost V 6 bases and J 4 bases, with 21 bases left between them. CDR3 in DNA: TGCAGTGCCTGGGGTGAGGCACCGGGGAGCTATGGCTACACCTTC. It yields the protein CSAWGEAPGSYGYTF.

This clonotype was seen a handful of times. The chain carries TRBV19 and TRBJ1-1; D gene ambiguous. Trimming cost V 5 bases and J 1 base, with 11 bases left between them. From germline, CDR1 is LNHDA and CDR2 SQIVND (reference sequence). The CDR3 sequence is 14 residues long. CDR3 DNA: TGTGCCAGTAGTTTACCGGCGGGGAACACTGAAGCTTTCTTT. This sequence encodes CASSLPAGNTEAFF.

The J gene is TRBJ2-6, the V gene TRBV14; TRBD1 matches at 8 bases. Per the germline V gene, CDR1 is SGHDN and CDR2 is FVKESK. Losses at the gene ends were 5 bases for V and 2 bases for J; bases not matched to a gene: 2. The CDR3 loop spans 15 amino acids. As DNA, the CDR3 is TGTGCCAGCAGCGCACAGGGGGCTGGGGCCAACGTCCTGACTTTC. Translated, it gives CASSAQGAGANVLTF.

The CDR3 spells CASSVDRVMTEQYF. The CDR3 DNA follows: TGTGCCAGCAGCGTCGACAGGGTAATGACCGAGCAGTACTTC. V and J are TRBV7-2 and TRBJ2-7, with 7 positions matching TRBD1. Trimming at V came to 5 bases and at J to 6 bases, leaving 10 bases not matched to a gene. This CDR3 region has 14 residues. Germline lookup yields CDR1 SGHTA and CDR2 FQGNSA.

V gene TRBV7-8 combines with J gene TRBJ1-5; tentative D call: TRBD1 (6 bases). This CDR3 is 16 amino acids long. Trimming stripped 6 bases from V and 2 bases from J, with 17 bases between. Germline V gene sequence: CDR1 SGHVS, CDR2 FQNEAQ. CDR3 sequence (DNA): TGTGCCAGCAGTTTACTAGGCAGGGGTGGCAATCAGCCCCAGCATTTT. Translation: CASSLLGRGGNQPQHF.

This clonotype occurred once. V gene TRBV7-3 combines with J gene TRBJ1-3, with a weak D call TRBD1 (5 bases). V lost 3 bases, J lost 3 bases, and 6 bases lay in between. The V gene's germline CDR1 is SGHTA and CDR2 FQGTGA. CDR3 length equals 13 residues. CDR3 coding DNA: TGTGCCAGCAGCTTGGACAATGGAAACACCATATATTTT. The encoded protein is CASSLDNGNTIYF.

CDR3 DNA: TGTGCCAGCAGCCTTGAGAGCCCCTATGGCTACACCTTC. Protein sequence: CASSLESPYGYTF. This chain joins TRBV7-9 and TRBJ1-2; no clear D gene. The CDR3 covers 13 residues. Germline assignment: CDR1 SEHNR and CDR2 FQNEAQ (reference sequence). V lost 5 bases and J lost 4, with 11 bases in between.

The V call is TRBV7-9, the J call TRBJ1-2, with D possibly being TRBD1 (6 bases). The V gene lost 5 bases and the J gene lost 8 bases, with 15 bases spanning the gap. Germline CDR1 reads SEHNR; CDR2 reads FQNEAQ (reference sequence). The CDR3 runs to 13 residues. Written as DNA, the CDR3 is TGTGCCAGCAGCCGAAACAGGGTGGGGGGCTACACCTTC. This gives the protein CASSRNRVGGYTF.